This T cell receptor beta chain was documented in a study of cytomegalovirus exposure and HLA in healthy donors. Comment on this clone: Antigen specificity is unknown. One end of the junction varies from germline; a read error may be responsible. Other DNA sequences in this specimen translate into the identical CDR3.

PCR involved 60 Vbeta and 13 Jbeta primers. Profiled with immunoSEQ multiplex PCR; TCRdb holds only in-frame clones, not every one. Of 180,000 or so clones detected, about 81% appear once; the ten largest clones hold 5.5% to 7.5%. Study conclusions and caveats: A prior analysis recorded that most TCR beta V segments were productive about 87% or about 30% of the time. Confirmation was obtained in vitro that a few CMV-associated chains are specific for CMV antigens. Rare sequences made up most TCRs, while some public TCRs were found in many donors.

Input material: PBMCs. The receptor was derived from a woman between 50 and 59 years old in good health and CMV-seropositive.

The CDR3 bases are TGTTCCAGCAGCCGGGACAGCTACGAGCAGTACTTC. Its translation is CSSSRDSYEQYF. The chain joins TRBV7-9 to TRBJ2-7; 7 nucleotides align to TRBD1. The CDR3 is 12 residues long. The germline gives CDR1 SEHNR, CDR2 FQNEAQ (reference sequence).